This TCR beta chain is from a study of T cells in Graves' hyperthyroidism and ophthalmopathy. General observations from the study: Ophthalmopathy, which appeared later, was predicted by the model a median about 6.8 months before onset. The authors' 13 V-J model separated ophthalmopathy from stable hyperthyroidism.

This clonotype was seen ten or more times. The antigen remains undetermined. V lost 5 bases to trimming and J lost 6 bases, with 10 bases between them. CDR3 length: 13 amino acids. Looked up from germline, CDR1 is SGHAT and CDR2 is FQDESV (reference sequence). RNA transcripts yielded amplified TCR beta CDR3 regions. RT-PCR in the first round (using the HTBI primer set) targeted the TCR CDR3. One entry per CDR3 protein, called by TCRdb with MiXCR from the multiplex PCR reads. This table has 450,000 to 700,000 distinct CDR3 sequences, 35% to 55% appearing once. Any patient presenting with uncontrolled infection, other autoimmune disease, pregnancy or lactation was left out.

Sequencing was done on a sample of peripheral blood or thyroid tissue (not recorded which). The rearrangement uses TRBV11-1 and TRBJ2-2, with D perhaps matching TRBD2 (6 bases). The TCR comes from an adult woman with Graves' disease, either hyperthyroidism or ophthalmopathy (not recorded which). CDR3 nucleotide sequence: TGTGCCAGCAGCCGAGCGGGCGCCGGGGAGCTGTTTTTT. Encoded protein: CASSRAGAGELFF.